This record covers a single T cell receptor (beta chain). Original data processing: How many nucleated cells were present was estimated from reference gene primer amplification. Clones were read by immunoSEQ multiplex PCR, and TCRdb kept only the in-frame ones, dropping some. Clone size and V and J calls were adopted from that table, with D and trimming inferred from the DNA. Of about 400,000 clones in the sample, 80% to 90% were seen once. The CDR3 runs 11 residues. Trimming cost V 5 bases and J 2 bases, with 3 bases left between them. The germline V gene has CDR1 SGHAT and CDR2 FQNNGV. The data were taken from a study of blood T cell repertoires in COVID-19. As for the study in general: Sites across the United States, Italy and Spain contributed samples from acute and convalescent COVID-19. Sample material is recorded as cDNA or gDNA derived from T cells, B-cell-depleted T cells, or PBMCs.

This rearrangement joins TRBV11-2 to TRBJ2-5; D is undetermined. The clonotype originates from a man in his forties with acute or convalescent COVID-19. The sequencing input was peripheral blood. The CDR3 region is CASSPQETQYF. The CDR3 bases are TGTGCCAGCAGCCCACAAGAGACCCAGTACTTC. Together with reference TRBV11-2 and TRBJ2-5, the CDR3 gives the full variable domain: EAGVAQSPRYKIIEKRQSVAFWCNPISGHATLYWYQQILGQGPKLLIQFQNNGVVDDSQLPKDRFSAERLKGVDSTLKIQPAKLEDSAVYLCASSPQETQYFGPGTRLLVL.